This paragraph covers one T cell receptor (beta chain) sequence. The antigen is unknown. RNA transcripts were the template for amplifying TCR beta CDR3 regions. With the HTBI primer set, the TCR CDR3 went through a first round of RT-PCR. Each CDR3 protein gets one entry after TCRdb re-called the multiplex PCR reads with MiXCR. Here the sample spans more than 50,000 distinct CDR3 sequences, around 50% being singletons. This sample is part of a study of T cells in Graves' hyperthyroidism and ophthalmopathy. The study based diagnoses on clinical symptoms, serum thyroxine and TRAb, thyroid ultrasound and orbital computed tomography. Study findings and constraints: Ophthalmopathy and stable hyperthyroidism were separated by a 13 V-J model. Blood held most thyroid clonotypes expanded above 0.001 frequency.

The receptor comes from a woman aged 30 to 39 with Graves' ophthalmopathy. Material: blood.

This CDR3 reads CASSDGGAGETQYF. The CDR3 bases are TGTGCCAGCAGCGACGGGGGGGCAGGGGAGACCCAGTACTTC. The chain recombines TRBV11-3 with TRBJ2-5, with 8 bases lining up with TRBD2. CDR3 length: 14 amino acids. Germline CDR1 is SGHNT and CDR2 is YENEEA. Germline trimming cut 5 bases from V and 5 bases from J; bases unmatched to any gene: 7.